This T cell receptor (beta chain) was profiled in a study of T cell changes during pregnancy in multiple sclerosis. This clone was detected once. CDR3 length: 15 amino acids. The trim removed 1 base at V and 5 bases at J, leaving 5 bases unmatched. The V gene's germline CDR1 is SNHLY and CDR2 FYNNEI. Clones were sequenced by immunoSEQ multiplex PCR, and TCRdb holds only the in-frame ones, with some missing. Of roughly 100,000 clones listed, about 89% were seen once; the top ten hold around 1.6%. V and J are TRBV2 and TRBJ1-1; 9 bases align to TRBD1. This material consisted of peripheral blood, taken before pregnancy. This clonotype was obtained from a female donor with multiple sclerosis, enrolled in a pregnancy study. For the CDR3, the DNA is TGTGCCAGCAGTGAAGACAGGGGGCGAAGTACTGAAGCTTTCTTT. It encodes CASSEDRGRSTEAFF.